The 16 T cell receptor beta chains presented below share a single source sample, sequenced in a study of shared clonotypes between healthy human individuals. Sequencing was performed with immunoSEQ multiplex PCR; in TCRdb, only in-frame clones are kept and a portion is missing. The table shows 2,500,000 or so clones, with under 95% occurring only once. The sample comprised naive CD4+ T cells from PBMCs. Subset reported: CD45RA+ positively selected. Receptor source: a man between 18 and 29 years old in good health. Some clones in this sample may be carry-over from other donors' samples.

This chain connects TRBV27 to TRBJ2-1; 8 bases agree with TRBD1. The V gene's germline CDR1 is MNHEY and CDR2 SMNVEV (reference sequence). The V gene end was trimmed by 6 bases and the J gene end by 0 bases; junction bases not matched to a gene: 4. CDR3 length equals 15 residues. The CDR3 is CASSPGQVSYNEQFF. The DNA of the CDR3 is TGTGCCAGCAGCCCGGGACAGGTCTCCTACAATGAGCAGTTCTTC.

CDR3 in DNA: TGTGCCAGCAGCTCAGGTAGGAGCGGCCTAACAGATACGCAGTATTTT. It is translated as CASSSGRSGLTDTQYF. The rearrangement uses TRBV7-9 and TRBJ2-3; a possible D gene is TRBD2 (5 bases). The CDR3 sequence is 16 residues long. Germline V gives CDR1 SEHNR, CDR2 FQNEAQ (reference sequence). The V end was cut by 4 bases, the J end by 3 bases, with 17 bases between.

The chain carries TRBV5-1 and TRBJ2-7; D possibly uses TRBD1 or TRBD2 (6 bases each). The CDR3 sequence is 16 residues long. V lost 1 base and J lost 6, with 20 bases in between. Looked up from germline, CDR1 is SGHRS and CDR2 is YFSETQ. This chain's CDR3 is CASSLRGDTLGGEQYF. Here the CDR3 DNA reads TGCGCCAGCAGCTTGAGGGGGGACACCCTCGGTGGCGAGCAGTACTTC.

This chain joins TRBV7-9 and TRBJ1-2; the D gene is possibly TRBD1 (6 bases). Germline loops: CDR1 SEHNR, CDR2 FQNEAQ (reference sequence). Trimming stripped 2 bases from V and 7 bases from J, with 17 bases between. The CDR3 has 15 amino acids. The DNA of the CDR3 is TGTGCCAGCAGCTTAACCACAGGGTTCACCGGTGGCTACACCTTC. As protein: CASSLTTGFTGGYTF.

This rearrangement joins TRBV4-1 to TRBJ2-3; no clear D gene. Germline CDR1 reads MGHRA; CDR2 reads YSYEKL. The V gene lost 0 bases and the J gene lost 2 bases, with 21 bases spanning the gap. The CDR3 consists of 19 residues. The DNA for the CDR3 is TGCGCCAGCAGCCAAGAAGAGCGTGCCGGCAGGATAAACACAGATACGCAGTATTTT. Encoded protein: CASSQEERAGRINTDTQYF.

The rearrangement uses TRBV2 and TRBJ2-7, with D possibly being TRBD2 (7 bases). The V gene's germline CDR1 is SNHLY and CDR2 FYNNEI. With 4 bases removed from V and 1 base from J, the gap between germline ends came to 11 bases. The CDR3 has 14 amino acids. In DNA, the CDR3 is TGTGCCAGCAGTGTAGGGGGAGGGTCCTACGAGCAGTACTTC. It is translated as CASSVGGGSYEQYF.

The chain has TRBV27 and TRBJ2-3; D is possibly TRBD2 (6 bases). Trimming removed 5 bases at V and 4 bases at J, with 16 bases between. The germline CDR1 and CDR2 sequences are MNHEY and SMNVEV (reference sequence). CDR3 size: 15 residues. The CDR3 DNA sequence: TGTGCCAGCAGTCTCCCGGCGGGAAGGTCAGATACGCAGTATTTT. The encoded protein is CASSLPAGRSDTQYF.

The J gene is TRBJ1-1, the V gene TRBV5-1; perhaps TRBD1 as D (6 bases). Germline V CDR1 and CDR2: SGHRS, YFSETQ. The CDR3 runs to 15 residues. With 0 bases removed from V and 0 bases from J, the gap between germline ends came to 9 bases. The CDR3: CASSLGGQMNTEAFF. As DNA, the CDR3 is TGCGCCAGCAGCTTGGGAGGACAGATGAACACTGAAGCTTTCTTT.

V is TRBV27 and J is TRBJ2-5, with TRBD2 as a possible D gene (6 bases). Trimming stripped 5 bases from V and 11 bases from J, with 24 bases between. Germline lookup yields CDR1 MNHEY and CDR2 SMNVEV (reference sequence). The CDR3 runs to 15 residues. Here the CDR3 reads CASSPRGLPAGEQYF. The CDR3 coding sequence is TGTGCCAGCAGTCCGCGGGGACTTCCGGCCGGGGAGCAGTACTTC.

V usage is TRBV6-1 and J usage is TRBJ1-2, with 7 bases aligning to TRBD1. The CDR3 is made up of 15 amino acids. V shed 2 bases, J shed 9 bases, and the junction held 12 bases outside the gene matches. Germline loops: CDR1 MNHNS, CDR2 SASEGT. The CDR3 reads CASSEKRGLGRSYTF. CDR3 coding DNA: TGTGCCAGCAGTGAAAAGAGGGGGCTAGGTAGGAGCTACACCTTC.

V and J are TRBV4-1 and TRBJ2-1, with 10 positions matching TRBD2. This CDR3 is 15 amino acids long. Germline V gene lookup returns CDR1 MGHRA and CDR2 YSYEKL. Germline trimming cut 3 bases from V and 6 bases from J; bases unmatched to any gene: 5. The CDR3 here is CASSQPGLASNEQFF. CDR3 sequence (DNA): TGCGCCAGCAGCCAGCCGGGACTAGCGAGCAATGAGCAGTTCTTC.

The chain carries TRBV6-5 and TRBJ1-2; perhaps TRBD1 as D (6 bases). V was clipped by 6 bases and J by 5 bases, with 10 bases between them. Germline loops: CDR1 MNHEY, CDR2 SVGAGI. The CDR3 extends over 12 amino acids. The chain's CDR3 is CASRRGIYGYTF. The CDR3 DNA reads as TGTGCCAGCAGGAGGGGGATTTATGGCTACACCTTC.

The rearrangement links TRBV7-2 to TRBJ1-3; TRBD1 matches at 8 bases. J was trimmed by 3 bases and V by 5 bases; bases with no gene match: 6. The CDR3 spans 15 residues. From germline, CDR1 is SGHTA and CDR2 FQGNSA. The CDR3 DNA is TGTGCCAGCAGCCTACACGGACAGGGTGGAAACACCATATATTTT. It codes for CASSLHGQGGNTIYF. Full variable domain (missing parts from reference TRBV7-2 and TRBJ1-3): GAGVSQSPSNKVTEKGKDVELRCDPISGHTALYWYRQSLGQGLEFLIYFQGNSAPDKSGLPSDRFSAERTGGSVSTLTIQRTQQEDSAVYLCASSLHGQGGNTIYFGEGSWLTVV.

The chain employs TRBV7-2 and TRBJ1-5; D is ambiguous. The CDR3 runs 13 residues. Germline lookup yields CDR1 SGHTA and CDR2 FQGNSA. V was trimmed by 0 bases and J by 12 bases, leaving 12 bases between them. DNA of the CDR3: TGTGCCAGCAGCTTAGCGTGGACCGCCCACCAGCATTTT. Encoded protein: CASSLAWTAHQHF.

The chain is built from TRBV2 and TRBJ1-1; no clear D gene. Germline V gene lookup returns CDR1 SNHLY and CDR2 FYNNEI. The CDR3 totals 10 residues. Trimming shortened V by 8 bases and J by 11 bases, and 12 bases separated the two germline ends. CDR3 sequence reads: CASGFVEAFF. In nucleotides, the CDR3 is TGTGCCAGCGGGTTCGTCGAGGCTTTCTTT.

The rearrangement links TRBV11-2 to TRBJ2-3; the D call may be TRBD1 or TRBD2 (5 bases each). V dropped 1 base and J dropped 4 bases, with 15 bases sitting between them. The V gene's germline CDR1 is SGHAT and CDR2 FQNNGV. This CDR3 region has 16 residues. CDR3 in DNA: TGTGCCAGCAGCTTAGCCCTCGCCCGAGGGGCAGATACGCAGTATTTT. Translated: CASSLALARGADTQYF.